Below, 28 T cell receptor beta chains from the same sample are listed, as sequenced in a study of blood T cell repertoires in COVID-19. The data were produced by immunoSEQ multiplex PCR, yet TCRdb's version contains in-frame clones alone and is incomplete. The table shows fewer than 250,000 clones, with almost 85% occurring only once. The sequenced sample was PBMCs or T cells enriched from blood (not recorded which). These receptors all stem from a woman aged 50 to 60 with acute COVID-19.

The chain joins TRBV2 to TRBJ1-5; 7 bases map to TRBD1. This CDR3 spans 16 amino acids. The germline gives CDR1 SNHLY, CDR2 FYNNEI. J lost 2 bases, V lost 5 bases, and 9 bases had no gene match. The chain's CDR3 is CASSIRLDRGNQPQHF. The CDR3 DNA reads as TGTGCCAGCAGTATAAGACTTGACAGGGGCAATCAGCCCCAGCATTTT.

The chain has TRBV3-1 (or the pseudogene TRBV3-2) and TRBJ2-4; TRBD1 might be the D (5 bases). The CDR3 sequence is 13 residues long. CDR1 and CDR2 from the germline V gene are LGHDT and YNNKEL (reference sequence). V was shortened by 2 bases and J by 8 bases, with 10 bases between the two germline ends. The CDR3 nucleotides read TGTGCCAGCAGCCAACAGGGTGGGGACATTCAGTACTTC. Protein sequence: CASSQQGGDIQYF.

This clone was counted only a few times. This chain links TRBV19 with TRBJ1-1; weak D call: TRBD1 (5 bases). Trimming removed 4 bases from V and 0 bases from J, with 15 bases in between. Germline V gene data show CDR1 as LNHDA and CDR2 as SQIVND (reference sequence). This CDR3 comprises 16 residues. In DNA form, the CDR3 reads TGTGCCAGTAGTAGCCGACAGACCACCATGAACACTGAAGCTTTCTTT. Residues: CASSSRQTTMNTEAFF.

This chain uses TRBV6-5 with TRBJ2-7; no firm D call. Trimming left V 7 bases short and J 1 base short, with 5 bases between. The CDR3 length is 11 residues. Germline V gives CDR1 MNHEY, CDR2 SVGAGI. The CDR3 is CASTGSYEQYF. The CDR3 DNA reads as TGTGCCAGCACGGGTTCCTACGAGCAGTACTTC.

The rearrangement links TRBV11-2 to TRBJ2-5, with 7 bases identical to TRBD1. The CDR3 is 17 residues long. Germline assignment: CDR1 SGHAT and CDR2 FQNNGV. Trimming at V came to 5 bases and at J to 2 bases, leaving 14 bases not matched to a gene. The DNA of the CDR3 is TGTGCCAGCAGCCGTCGTTGGGGCAGGGGGTTGCAAGAGACCCAGTACTTC. Protein sequence: CASSRRWGRGLQETQYF.

The chain recombines TRBV6-5 with TRBJ2-3; 12 nucleotides align to TRBD2. CDR3 size: 15 residues. Germline lookup yields CDR1 MNHEY and CDR2 SVGAGI. With 7 bases clipped from V and 4 bases from J, the junction kept 6 bases outside the gene matches. The CDR3 reads CASNPTSGGADTQYF. CDR3 nucleotides: TGTGCCAGCAACCCGACTAGCGGGGGTGCAGATACGCAGTATTTT.

DNA of the CDR3: TGTGCCTGGAGTAGACCTAGCGGGGGCTACGAGCAGTACTTC. The encoded protein is CAWSRPSGGYEQYF. The V gene is TRBV30, the J gene TRBJ2-7; 10 nucleotides agree with TRBD2. The CDR3 sequence is 14 residues long. Germline V gene lookup returns CDR1 GTSNPN and CDR2 SVGIG (reference sequence). V trimming: 2 bases; J trimming: 3 bases; junction bases outside the gene matches: 4.

This sequence joins TRBV9 and TRBJ2-1, with TRBD2 identical over 11 bases. Germline V gives CDR1 SGDLS, CDR2 YYNGEE. The V and J ends lost 3 bases and 7 bases, in that order; junction bases with no gene match: 12. CDR3 length: 17 amino acids. CDR3 nucleotide sequence: TGTGCCAGCAGCGCCACTAGCGGGGGCCTCACAGGGAATGAGCAGTTCTTC. Its protein product is CASSATSGGLTGNEQFF.

The chain couples TRBV7-2 to TRBJ1-5; tentatively, D is TRBD1 (6 bases). CDR1 SGHTA and CDR2 FQGNSA come from the germline V gene. The CDR3 is made up of 14 amino acids. V lost 4 bases and J lost 2, with 9 bases in between. CDR3 nucleotide sequence: TGTGCCAGCAGCTCCAGGGGCGGCAATCAGCCCCAGCATTTT. It translates to CASSSRGGNQPQHF.

This clone has just one count. An end of the junction differs from the germline gene, which may be a read error. The J gene is TRBJ2-7, the V gene TRBV19, with D tentatively TRBD1 (5 bases). Looked up from germline, CDR1 is LNHDA and CDR2 is SQIVND (reference sequence). The CDR3 has 14 residues. CDR3 sequence: CASSTGRASFEQYF. In DNA form, the CDR3 reads TGTGCCAGTAGTACGGGCAGGGCCTCCTTCGAGCAGTACTTC.

V gene TRBV10-1 combines with J gene TRBJ2-1; 9 bases are a match to TRBD2. Germline-derived CDR1 and CDR2 are WNHNN and SYGVQD (reference sequence). CDR3 length equals 14 residues. J lost 4 bases, V lost 6 bases, and 4 bases had no gene match. The CDR3 DNA reads as TGCGCCAGCAGACCTAGCGGGGATTACAATGAGCAGTTCTTC. Translating gives CASRPSGDYNEQFF.

The V gene is TRBV19, the J gene TRBJ1-6, with D possibly matching TRBD1 (5 bases). Germline V CDR1 and CDR2: LNHDA, SQIVND (reference sequence). This CDR3 contains 14 residues. V was cut by 3 bases and J by 7 bases, with 10 bases left in between. CDR3 in amino acids: CASSMDKTNSPLHF. The CDR3 bases are TGTGCCAGTAGTATGGACAAAACGAATTCACCCCTCCACTTT. The complete variable domain, with remaining parts taken from reference TRBV19 and TRBJ1-6, reads DGGITQSPKYLFRKEGQNVTLSCEQNLNHDAMYWYRQDPGQGLRLIYYSQIVNDFQKGDIAEGYSVSREKKESFPLTVTSAQKNPTAFYLCASSMDKTNSPLHFGNGTRLTVT.

This clone appeared a single time. The chain links TRBV19 to TRBJ1-3; TRBD1 matches 11 bases. Per the germline V gene, CDR1 is LNHDA and CDR2 is SQIVND (reference sequence). J gave up 1 base and V 4 bases, and 3 bases lay outside the gene matches. The CDR3 is 16 residues long. CDR3 sequence (DNA): TGTGCCAGTAGTAACCGGGACAGGGGGTCTGGAAACACCATATATTTT. This translates into CASSNRDRGSGNTIYF.

This clone was observed a single time. This chain's CDR3 is CASSRGQVLMNTEAFF. CDR3 sequence (DNA): TGTGCCAGCAGTAGGGGACAGGTGTTAATGAACACTGAAGCTTTCTTT. The V call is TRBV2, the J call TRBJ1-1; 8 bases agree with TRBD1. V gave up 5 bases and J gave up 0 bases; unmatched junction bases: 8. CDR1 SNHLY and CDR2 FYNNEI come from the germline V gene. The CDR3 is 16 residues long. Combining the CDR3 with reference TRBV2 and TRBJ1-1 gives the whole variable domain EPEVTQTPSHQVTQMGQEVILRCVPISNHLYFYWYRQILGQKVEFLVSFYNNEISEKSEIFDDQFSVERPDGSNFTLKIRSTKLEDSAMYFCASSRGQVLMNTEAFFGQGTRLTVV.

The chain links TRBV30 to TRBJ1-5; D possibly corresponds to TRBD1 (5 bases). Trimming removed 3 bases at V and 12 bases at J, with 18 bases between. There are 13 residues in the CDR3. Per germline, CDR1 GTSNPN and CDR2 SVGIG (reference sequence). This CDR3 reads CAWRSALSGVQHF. The CDR3 DNA reads TGTGCCTGGAGGTCCGCCCTGTCGGGGGTCCAGCATTTT.

The chain uses TRBV6-5 and TRBJ1-5; a weak D match, TRBD1 (6 bases). CDR3 length equals 15 residues. The ends were cut back, 8 bases at V and 5 bases at J, with 19 bases in the middle. CDR1 is MNHEY, CDR2 SVGAGI, per germline. The CDR3 sequence: CASSLGGQGHQPQHF. CDR3 nucleotide sequence: TGTGCCAGCTCACTAGGGGGACAAGGCCATCAGCCCCAGCATTTT.

This clone was observed a handful of times. The gene calls are TRBV6-5 and TRBJ2-1; possible D gene TRBD1, 6 bases. CDR3 length: 14 amino acids. V was pared by 5 bases and J by 7 bases, with 15 bases between. The germline gives CDR1 MNHEY, CDR2 SVGAGI. The CDR3 is CASSPFQGSNEQFF. The CDR3 DNA follows: TGTGCCAGCAGTCCTTTTCAGGGGTCGAATGAGCAGTTCTTC.

CDR3: CAWARQGRVLEQYF. CDR3 DNA: TGTGCCTGGGCCAGACAGGGACGAGTCCTCGAGCAGTACTTC. The genes are TRBV30 and TRBJ2-7; 7 bases map to TRBD1. V shed 5 bases, J shed 6 bases, and the junction held 13 bases outside the gene matches. Germline-derived CDR1 and CDR2 are GTSNPN and SVGIG (reference sequence). The CDR3 spans 14 residues.

The J gene is TRBJ1-6, the V gene TRBV30; D is possibly TRBD1 (5 bases). Germline V lookup: CDR1 GTSNPN, CDR2 SVGIG (reference sequence). The CDR3 has 12 residues. Trimming took off 6 bases at V and 9 bases at J, with 12 bases between the two ends. As DNA, the CDR3 is TGTGCCTGTACCGGGGGGGGTTCACCCCTCCACTTT. This encodes CACTGGGSPLHF.

This clone was seen only once. V and J are TRBV5-1 and TRBJ2-7, with 9 bases that match TRBD1. The CDR3 contains 14 residues. The V gene's germline CDR1 is SGHRS and CDR2 YFSETQ. Trimming took 1 base from V and 4 from J; bases not matched to a gene: 3. CDR3 sequence (DNA): TGCGCCAGCAGCTTGACACAGGGGGCATACGAGCAGTACTTC. Its protein is CASSLTQGAYEQYF.

This chain links TRBV7-7 with TRBJ2-1; D unresolved. The germline V gene encodes CDR1 SSHAT and CDR2 FNYEAQ (reference sequence). The CDR3 is 16 amino acids. V was trimmed by 5 bases and J by 5 bases, leaving 19 bases between them. The CDR3 nucleotides are TGTGCCAGCAGCCCGATAGGCGGAAGAGGCGACAATGAGCAGTTCTTC. Translating it yields CASSPIGGRGDNEQFF.

This chain uses TRBV7-2 with TRBJ1-5; unclear D gene. CDR1 is SGHTA and CDR2 is FQGNSA in the germline V gene. V was shortened by 5 bases and J by 0 bases, with 11 bases between the two germline ends. The CDR3 sequence is 15 residues long. This CDR3 reads CASSTHADSNQPQHF. The CDR3 region has the DNA TGTGCCAGCAGCACACACGCAGATAGCAATCAGCCCCAGCATTTT.

The J gene is TRBJ2-1, the V gene TRBV19; a possible D gene is TRBD1 (6 bases). Germline V CDR1 and CDR2: LNHDA, SQIVND (reference sequence). Trimming removed 2 bases at V and 7 bases at J, with 12 bases between. CDR3 length: 14 residues. The CDR3 nucleotides read TGTGCCAGTAGTATAAGGGCAGGGGTGAATGAGCAGTTCTTC. Protein: CASSIRAGVNEQFF.

The rearrangement joins TRBV7-4 to TRBJ1-1, with 8 bases fitting TRBD1. The germline CDR1 and CDR2 sequences are SGHVT and SQSDAQ. This CDR3 has 17 amino acids. With 0 bases clipped from V and 4 bases from J, the junction kept 10 bases outside the gene matches. CDR3 loop: CASSLANRTGIVTEAFF. CDR3 sequence (DNA): TGTGCCAGCAGCTTAGCGAATAGGACAGGGATCGTCACTGAAGCTTTCTTT.

The V gene is TRBV10-3, the J gene TRBJ1-1; no firm D call. Trimming cost V 10 bases and J 2 bases, with 17 bases left between them. Germline V gives CDR1 ENHRY, CDR2 SYGVKD. There are 14 residues in the CDR3. The CDR3 spells CATSTRSGNTEAFF. The CDR3 DNA sequence: TGTGCCACCTCGACCCGATCGGGTAACACTGAAGCTTTCTTT.

This sequence joins TRBV30 and TRBJ1-4; 7 bases line up with TRBD1. Germline loops: CDR1 GTSNPN, CDR2 SVGIG (reference sequence). V dropped 3 bases and J dropped 4; count of bases not matched to a gene: 2. This CDR3 has 13 amino acids. The chain's CDR3 is CAWSRDSNEKLFF. The CDR3 DNA sequence: TGTGCCTGGAGCAGGGACAGTAATGAAAAACTGTTTTTT.

CDR3 in DNA: TGTGCCAGCAGCTTAGGACATCCCTCTGGAAACACCATATATTTT. Translation: CASSLGHPSGNTIYF. V gene TRBV7-9 combines with J gene TRBJ1-3; D gene uncertain. Trimming shortened V by 1 base and J by 0 bases, and 7 bases separated the two germline ends. Germline V lookup: CDR1 SEHNR, CDR2 FQNEAQ (reference sequence). The CDR3 contains 15 residues.

The chain employs TRBV25-1 and TRBJ2-7; TRBD1 matches at 9 bases. Germline CDR1 reads MGHDK; CDR2 reads SYGVNS. The trim removed 4 bases at V and 4 bases at J, leaving 14 bases unmatched. The CDR3 is made up of 17 amino acids. The CDR3 here is CASSALTVQGAFYEQYF. The CDR3 nucleotides are TGTGCCAGCAGTGCCCTAACAGTACAGGGGGCTTTTTACGAGCAGTACTTC.